This T cell receptor beta chain derives from a study of shared clonotypes between healthy human individuals. Some clones are missing from TCRdb's copy, which holds only in-frame ones; the method was immunoSEQ multiplex PCR. Here the sample spans about 2.5 million clones, roughly 92% being singletons. J lost 6 bases, V lost 4 bases, and 5 bases had no gene match. The CDR3 has 15 residues. Per germline, CDR1 SGHNT and CDR2 YYREEE (reference sequence). This TCR came from a young man in good health. Some clones in this sample may be carry-over from other donors' samples. The chain employs TRBV5-4 and TRBJ2-1, with TRBD2 matching 12 bases. Sequencing was performed on naive CD4+ T cells from PBMCs. Subset indicated: CD45RA+ positively selected. For the CDR3, the DNA is TGTGCCAGCAGCCCTAGCGGGGGGGTAAGCAATGAGCAGTTCTTC. Protein sequence: CASSPSGGVSNEQFF.